Reported below is one T cell receptor beta chain. The data originate from a study of blood T cell repertoires in COVID-19. Study background: The United States, Italy and Spain were the sources of the acute and convalescent COVID-19 samples. The analysed material was cDNA or gDNA that came from T cells, B-cell-depleted T cells, or PBMCs.

The CDR3 runs 17 residues. Trimming took 3 bases from V and 5 from J; bases not matched to a gene: 10. CDR1 and CDR2 (germline): WSHSY, SAAADI. In the original analysis: Amplified reference gene primers provided the basis for estimating nucleated cell counts. Libraries were prepared by immunoSEQ multiplex PCR; TCRdb keeps only in-frame clonotypes and omits some of them. V, J and clone size reflect that table, while D and trimming were determined from the DNA. This sample has approximately 100,000 clones; under 85% occur once, and the top ten carry approximately 25%. This clonotype was obtained from a man in his 70s with acute or convalescent COVID-19. This chain links TRBV10-2 with TRBJ2-7; 13 bases are shared with TRBD2. Material: peripheral blood. CDR3: CASSDRTSGRKEDEQYF. For the CDR3, the DNA is TGCGCCAGCAGTGATAGGACTAGCGGGAGAAAGGAGGACGAGCAGTACTTC.